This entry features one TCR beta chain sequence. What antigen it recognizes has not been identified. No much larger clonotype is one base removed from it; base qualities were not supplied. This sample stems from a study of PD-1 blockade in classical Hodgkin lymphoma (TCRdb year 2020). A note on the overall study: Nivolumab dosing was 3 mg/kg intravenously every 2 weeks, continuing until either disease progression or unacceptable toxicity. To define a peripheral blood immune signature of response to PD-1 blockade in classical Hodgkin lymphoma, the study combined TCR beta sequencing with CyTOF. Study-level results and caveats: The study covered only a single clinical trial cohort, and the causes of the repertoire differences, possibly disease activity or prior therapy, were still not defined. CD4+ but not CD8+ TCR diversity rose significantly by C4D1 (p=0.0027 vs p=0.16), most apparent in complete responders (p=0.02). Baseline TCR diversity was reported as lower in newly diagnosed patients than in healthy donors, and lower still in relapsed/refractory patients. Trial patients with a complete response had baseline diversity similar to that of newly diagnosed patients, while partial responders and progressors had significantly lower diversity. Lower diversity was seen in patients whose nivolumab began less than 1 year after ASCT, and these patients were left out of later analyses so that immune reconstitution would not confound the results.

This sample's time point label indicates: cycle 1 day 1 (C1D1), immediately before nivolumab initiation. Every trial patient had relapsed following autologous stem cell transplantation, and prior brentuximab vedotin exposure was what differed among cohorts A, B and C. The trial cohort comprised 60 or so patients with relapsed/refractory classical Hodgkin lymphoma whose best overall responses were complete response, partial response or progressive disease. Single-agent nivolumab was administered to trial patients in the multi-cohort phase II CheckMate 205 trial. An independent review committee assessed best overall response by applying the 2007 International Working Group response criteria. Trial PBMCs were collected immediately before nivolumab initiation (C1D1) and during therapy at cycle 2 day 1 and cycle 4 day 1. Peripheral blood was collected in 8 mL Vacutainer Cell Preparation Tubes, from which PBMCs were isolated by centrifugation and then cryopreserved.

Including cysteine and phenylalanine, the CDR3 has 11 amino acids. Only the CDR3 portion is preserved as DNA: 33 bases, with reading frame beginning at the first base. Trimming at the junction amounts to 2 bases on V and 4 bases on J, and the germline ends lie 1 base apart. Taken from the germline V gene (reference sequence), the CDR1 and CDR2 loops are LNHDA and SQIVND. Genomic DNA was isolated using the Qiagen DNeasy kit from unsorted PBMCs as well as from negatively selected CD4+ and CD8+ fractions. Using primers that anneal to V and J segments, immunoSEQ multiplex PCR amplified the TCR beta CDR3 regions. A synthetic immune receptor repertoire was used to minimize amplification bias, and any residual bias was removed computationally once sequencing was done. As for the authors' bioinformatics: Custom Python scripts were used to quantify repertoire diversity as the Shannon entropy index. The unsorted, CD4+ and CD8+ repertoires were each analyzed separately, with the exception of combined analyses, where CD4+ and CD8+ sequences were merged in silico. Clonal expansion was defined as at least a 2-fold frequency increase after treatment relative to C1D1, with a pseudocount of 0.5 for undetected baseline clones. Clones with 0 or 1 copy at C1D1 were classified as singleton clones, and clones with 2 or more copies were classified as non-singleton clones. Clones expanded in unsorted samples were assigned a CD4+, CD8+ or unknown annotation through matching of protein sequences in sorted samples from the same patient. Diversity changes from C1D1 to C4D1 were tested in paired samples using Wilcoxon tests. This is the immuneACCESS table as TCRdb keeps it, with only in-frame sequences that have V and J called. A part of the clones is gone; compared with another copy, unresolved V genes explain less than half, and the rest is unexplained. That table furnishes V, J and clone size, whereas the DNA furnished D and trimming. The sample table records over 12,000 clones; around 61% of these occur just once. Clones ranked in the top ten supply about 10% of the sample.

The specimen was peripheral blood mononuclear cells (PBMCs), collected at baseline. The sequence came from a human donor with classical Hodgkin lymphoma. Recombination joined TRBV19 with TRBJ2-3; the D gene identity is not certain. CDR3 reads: CASSISDTQYF. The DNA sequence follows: TGTGCCAGTAGTATATCAGATACGCAGTATTTT.